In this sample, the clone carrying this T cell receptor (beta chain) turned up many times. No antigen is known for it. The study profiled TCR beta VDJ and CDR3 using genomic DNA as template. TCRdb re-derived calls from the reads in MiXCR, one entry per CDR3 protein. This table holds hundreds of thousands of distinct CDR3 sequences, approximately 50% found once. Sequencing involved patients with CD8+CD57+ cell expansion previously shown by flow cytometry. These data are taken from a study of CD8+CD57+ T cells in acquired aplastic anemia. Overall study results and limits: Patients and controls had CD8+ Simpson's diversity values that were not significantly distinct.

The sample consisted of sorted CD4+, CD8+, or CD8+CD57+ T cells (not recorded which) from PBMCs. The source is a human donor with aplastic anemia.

The CDR3 here is CSGTGPTNTEAFF. CDR3 sequence (DNA): TGCAGTGGGACAGGGCCTACGAACACTGAAGCTTTCTTT. The rearrangement links TRBV20-1 to TRBJ1-1; 8 bases are shared with TRBD1. The CDR3 spans 13 residues. In germline, CDR1 is DFQATT, CDR2 SNEGSKA (reference sequence). V lost 7 bases to trimming and J lost 1 base; unmatched junction nucleotides: 5.